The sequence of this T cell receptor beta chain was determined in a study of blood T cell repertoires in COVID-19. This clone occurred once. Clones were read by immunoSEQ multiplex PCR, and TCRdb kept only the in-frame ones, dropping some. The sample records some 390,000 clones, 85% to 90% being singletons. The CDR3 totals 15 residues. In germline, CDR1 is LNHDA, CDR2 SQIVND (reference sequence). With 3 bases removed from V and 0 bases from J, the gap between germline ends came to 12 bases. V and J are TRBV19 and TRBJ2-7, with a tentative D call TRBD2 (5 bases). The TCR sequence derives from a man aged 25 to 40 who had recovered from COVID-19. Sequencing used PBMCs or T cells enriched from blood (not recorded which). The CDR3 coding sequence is TGTGCCAGTAGTATTTCCGGGAAAGGCTCCTACGAGCAGTACTTC. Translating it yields CASSISGKGSYEQYF.